A single T cell receptor (beta chain) is shown here with its context. This specimen comes from a study of T cell clonotyping in hematopoietic cell transplantation. The time point: recipient sample about 28 days before transplant, after cytoreduction. Some clones are missing from TCRdb's copy, which holds only in-frame ones; the method was immunoSEQ multiplex PCR. The sample lists more than 8,000 clones, more than 85% occurring once. In germline, CDR1 is SGHTA, CDR2 FQGTGA. The CDR3 is made up of 14 amino acids. Trimming cost V 4 bases and J 4 bases, with 13 bases left between them. Source: peripheral blood mononuclear cells, taken before stem cell transplant. The TCR originated in a woman aged 55-69 years with acute myeloid leukemia. Some clones in this sample may be carry-over from other donors' samples. This chain uses TRBV7-3 with TRBJ1-1, with D hard to call. The CDR3 here is CASSSRPDGTEAFF. The CDR3 DNA reads TGTGCCAGCAGCTCCCGCCCGGATGGCACTGAAGCTTTCTTT.